Sequencing of this TCR beta chain was carried out in a study of blood T cell repertoires in COVID-19. In the study overall: Sample material is recorded as cDNA or gDNA derived from T cells, B-cell-depleted T cells, or PBMCs.

Original data processing: Amplified reference gene primers provided the basis for estimating nucleated cell counts. TCRdb keeps only in-frame clones here, not all; method: immunoSEQ multiplex PCR. The V and J calls and clone size come from that table; D and trimming were worked out from the DNA. The data hold around 140,000 clones, with 70% to 90% observed a single time. The CDR3 consists of 14 residues. From germline, CDR1 is SEHNR and CDR2 FQNEAQ (reference sequence). Trimming shortened V by 5 bases and J by 1 base, and 9 bases separated the two germline ends. Material for sequencing was peripheral blood. The TCR sequence derives from a woman aged 55-75 years with acute or convalescent COVID-19. This chain joins TRBV7-9 and TRBJ1-5; maybe TRBD1 (5 bases). The CDR3 protein is CASSRGESNQPQHF. In DNA form, the CDR3 reads TGTGCCAGCAGCCGGGGGGAAAGCAATCAGCCCCAGCATTTT.